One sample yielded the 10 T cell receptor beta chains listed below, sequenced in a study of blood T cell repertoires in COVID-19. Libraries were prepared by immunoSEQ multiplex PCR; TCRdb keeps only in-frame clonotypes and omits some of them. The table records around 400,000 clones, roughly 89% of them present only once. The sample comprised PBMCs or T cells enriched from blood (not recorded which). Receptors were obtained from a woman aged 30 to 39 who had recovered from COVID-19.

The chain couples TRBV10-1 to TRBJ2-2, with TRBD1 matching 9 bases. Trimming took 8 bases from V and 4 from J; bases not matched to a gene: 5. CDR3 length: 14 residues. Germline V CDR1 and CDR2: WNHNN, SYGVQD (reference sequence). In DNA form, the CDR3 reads TGCGCCAGCCGGGACAGGGAGGGCACCGGGGAGCTGTTTTTT. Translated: CASRDREGTGELFF.

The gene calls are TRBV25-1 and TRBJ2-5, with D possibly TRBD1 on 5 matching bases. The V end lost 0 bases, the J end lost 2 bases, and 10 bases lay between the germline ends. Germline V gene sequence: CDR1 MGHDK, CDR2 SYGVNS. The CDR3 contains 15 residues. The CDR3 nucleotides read TGTGCCAGCAGTGAATATCTGGGGCAGCAAGAGACCCAGTACTTC. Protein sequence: CASSEYLGQQETQYF. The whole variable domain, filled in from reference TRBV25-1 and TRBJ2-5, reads EADIYQTPRYLVIGTGKKITLECSQTMGHDKMYWYQQDPGMELHLIHYSYGVNSTEKGDLSSESTVSRIRTEHFPLTLESARPSHTSQYLCASSEYLGQQETQYFGPGTRLLVL.

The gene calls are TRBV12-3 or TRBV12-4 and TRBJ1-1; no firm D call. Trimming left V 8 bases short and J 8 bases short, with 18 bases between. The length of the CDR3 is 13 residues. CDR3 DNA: TGTGCCAGCGGGTTTAATGGGTTGGAGGAAGCTTTCTTT. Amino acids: CASGFNGLEEAFF.

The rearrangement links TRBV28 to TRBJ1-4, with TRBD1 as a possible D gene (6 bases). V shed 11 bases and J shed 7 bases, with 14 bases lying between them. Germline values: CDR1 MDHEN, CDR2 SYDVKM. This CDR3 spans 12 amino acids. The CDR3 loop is CAAGAQGEKLFF. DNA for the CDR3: TGTGCCGCAGGGGCTCAGGGTGAAAAACTGTTTTTT. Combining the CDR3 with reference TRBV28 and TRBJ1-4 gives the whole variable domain DVKVTQSSRYLVKRTGEKVFLECVQDMDHENMFWYRQDPGLGLRLIYFSYDVKMKEKGDIPEGYSVSREKKERFSLILESASTNQTSMYLCAAGAQGEKLFFGSGTQLSVL.

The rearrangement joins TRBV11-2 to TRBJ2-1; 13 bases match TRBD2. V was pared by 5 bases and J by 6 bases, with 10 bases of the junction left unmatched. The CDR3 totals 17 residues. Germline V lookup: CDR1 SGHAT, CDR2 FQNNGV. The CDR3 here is CASSPGPGLAGSNEQFF. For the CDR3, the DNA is TGTGCCAGCAGCCCCGGTCCGGGACTAGCGGGGTCCAATGAGCAGTTCTTC.

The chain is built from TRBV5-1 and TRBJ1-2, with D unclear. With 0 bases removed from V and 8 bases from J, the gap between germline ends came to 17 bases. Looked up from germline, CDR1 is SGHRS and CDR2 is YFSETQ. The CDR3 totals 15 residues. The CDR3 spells CASSLGQVPSYGYTF. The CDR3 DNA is TGCGCCAGCAGCTTGGGGCAGGTCCCCTCTTACGGCTACACCTTC.

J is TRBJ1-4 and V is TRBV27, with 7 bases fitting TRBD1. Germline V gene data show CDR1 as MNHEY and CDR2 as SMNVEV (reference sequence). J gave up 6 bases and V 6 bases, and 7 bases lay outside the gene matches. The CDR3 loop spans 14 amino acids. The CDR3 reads CASSPTGNDEKLFF. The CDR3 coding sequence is TGTGCCAGCAGCCCGACAGGGAATGATGAAAAACTGTTTTTT.

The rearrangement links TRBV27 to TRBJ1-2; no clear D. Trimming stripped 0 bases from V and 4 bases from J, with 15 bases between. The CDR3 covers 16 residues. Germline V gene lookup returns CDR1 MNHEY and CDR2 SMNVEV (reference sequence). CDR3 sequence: CASSLSRQQSIYGYTF. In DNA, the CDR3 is TGTGCCAGCAGTTTATCGCGCCAACAGAGTATCTATGGCTACACCTTC.

As DNA, the CDR3 is TGTGCCATCAGTGGGGGACAGACCTATGGCTACACCTTC. As protein: CAISGGQTYGYTF. V is TRBV10-3 and J is TRBJ1-2, with 7 bases lining up with TRBD1. Losses at the gene ends were 4 bases for V and 4 bases for J; bases not matched to a gene: 3. The CDR3 covers 13 residues. The V gene's germline CDR1 is ENHRY and CDR2 SYGVKD.

CDR3 in amino acids: CASSQRAGSTEAFF. For the CDR3, the DNA is TGTGCCAGCAGCCAACGAGCGGGGTCGACTGAAGCTTTCTTT. V usage is TRBV5-6 and J usage is TRBJ1-1; D remains ambiguous. The CDR3 is 14 amino acids. The V end lost 4 bases, the J end lost 5 bases, and 15 bases lay between the germline ends. Germline-derived CDR1 and CDR2 are SGHDT and YYEEEE.